This is a list of T cell receptor beta chains from one sample in a study of blood T cell repertoires in COVID-19. Clones were sequenced by immunoSEQ multiplex PCR, and TCRdb holds only the in-frame ones, with some missing. The sample records approximately 440,000 clones, roughly 88% being singletons. The material sequenced was peripheral blood. The receptors originated from a woman in her fifties or sixties with COVID-19, enrolled during active disease. CDR3s include the opening cysteine and the closing phenylalanine or tryptophan. D genes are given only for firm matches. Size values are once, few and many counts, or a class for expanded clones, and some rows have none.

abundance: .
j_gene: TRBJ1-1
d_gene: TRBD1
v_gene: TRBV6-5
CDR3aa: CASSLQGWGNTEAFF
CDR3nt: TGTGCCAGCAGTCTACAGGGGTGGGGGAACACTGAAGCTTTCTTT

abundance: few
j_gene: TRBJ1-6
d_gene: TRBD1
v_gene: TRBV10-2
CDR3aa: CASRRLRDRGSLHF
CDR3nt: TGCGCCAGCAGGCGGCTCCGGGACAGGGGTTCCCTCCACTTT

abundance: .
j_gene: TRBJ1-2
d_gene: .
v_gene: TRBV5-1
CDR3aa: CASSLEGLGYGYTF
CDR3nt: TGCGCCAGCAGCTTGGAGGGACTGGGCTATGGCTACACCTTC

abundance: .
j_gene: TRBJ2-7
d_gene: .
v_gene: TRBV6-6
CDR3aa: CASSHGHPYEQYF
CDR3nt: TGTGCCAGCAGCCACGGACATCCCTACGAGCAGTACTTC

abundance: .
j_gene: TRBJ2-7
d_gene: .
v_gene: TRBV14
CDR3aa: CASSQRAGRGYEQYF
CDR3nt: TGTGCCAGCAGCCAAAGAGCCGGCAGGGGCTACGAGCAGTACTTC

abundance: .
j_gene: TRBJ1-4
d_gene: TRBD1
v_gene: TRBV3-1/TRBV3-2
CDR3aa: CASSRTGGEKLFF
CDR3nt: TGTGCCAGCAGCCGGACAGGGGGGGAAAAACTGTTTTTT

abundance: .
j_gene: TRBJ1-1
d_gene: .
v_gene: TRBV30
CDR3aa: CAWSVGERRDPAFF
CDR3nt: TGTGCCTGGAGTGTAGGCGAGAGGAGGGACCCAGCTTTCTTT

abundance: .
j_gene: TRBJ2-4
d_gene: .
v_gene: TRBV19
CDR3aa: CASSIRTKNIQYF
CDR3nt: TGTGCCAGTAGCATTAGAACCAAAAACATTCAGTACTTC

abundance: .
j_gene: TRBJ1-1
d_gene: .
v_gene: TRBV15
CDR3aa: CATSRDRRVGNTEAFF
CDR3nt: TGTGCCACCAGCAGAGATAGGAGGGTCGGTAACACTGAAGCTTTCTTT

abundance: .
j_gene: TRBJ1-1
d_gene: .
v_gene: TRBV5-1
CDR3aa: CASNLYSADTEAFF
CDR3nt: TGCGCCAGCAACCTTTATTCAGCGGACACTGAAGCTTTCTTT

abundance: .
j_gene: TRBJ1-4
d_gene: TRBD1
v_gene: TRBV6-4
CDR3aa: CANEDRDQEKLFF
CDR3nt: TGTGCCAACGAGGACAGGGATCAGGAAAAACTGTTTTTT

abundance: .
j_gene: TRBJ2-7
d_gene: .
v_gene: TRBV10-3
CDR3aa: CAIRPTGTHEQYF
CDR3nt: TGTGCCATCAGACCTACAGGGACCCACGAGCAGTACTTC

abundance: .
j_gene: TRBJ1-2
d_gene: TRBD1
v_gene: TRBV27
CDR3aa: CASSSLGQAWDGYTF
CDR3nt: TGTGCCAGCAGTTCCCTCGGACAGGCGTGGGATGGCTACACCTTC

abundance: .
j_gene: TRBJ1-6
d_gene: .
v_gene: TRBV7-8
CDR3aa: CASSFGVSSYNSPLHF
CDR3nt: TGTGCCAGCAGCTTTGGTGTGAGCTCCTATAATTCACCCCTCCACTTT

abundance: .
j_gene: TRBJ1-6
d_gene: .
v_gene: TRBV3-1/TRBV3-2
CDR3aa: CASRYGSSPLHF
CDR3nt: TGTGCCAGCCGGTACGGTTCGTCACCCCTCCACTTT

abundance: .
j_gene: TRBJ2-1
d_gene: TRBD2
v_gene: TRBV5-1
CDR3aa: CASSVAGDSYNEQFF
CDR3nt: TGCGCCAGCAGCGTAGCGGGGGACTCCTACAATGAGCAGTTCTTC

abundance: .
j_gene: TRBJ1-5
d_gene: .
v_gene: TRBV15
CDR3aa: CATGTTYSNQPQHF
CDR3nt: TGTGCCACCGGGACAACCTATAGCAATCAGCCCCAGCATTTT

abundance: .
j_gene: TRBJ2-5
d_gene: .
v_gene: TRBV7-6
CDR3aa: CASSVRQRQETQYF
CDR3nt: TGTGCCAGCAGCGTCCGACAGCGCCAGGAGACCCAGTACTTC

abundance: .
j_gene: TRBJ2-1
d_gene: .
v_gene: TRBV29-1
CDR3aa: CSVEDPMEGYNEQFF
CDR3nt: TGCAGCGTTGAAGATCCAATGGAGGGATACAATGAGCAGTTCTTC

abundance: .
j_gene: TRBJ1-1
d_gene: .
v_gene: TRBV10-3
CDR3aa: CAISAPGKALGTEAFF
CDR3nt: TGTGCCATCAGTGCACCCGGGAAGGCTCTGGGCACTGAAGCTTTCTTT

abundance: .
j_gene: TRBJ1-1
d_gene: .
v_gene: TRBV7-9
CDR3aa: CASSLRDPITGGKAFF
CDR3nt: TGTGCCAGCAGCTTACGGGACCCGATTACGGGAGGGAAAGCTTTCTTT

abundance: .
j_gene: TRBJ1-2
d_gene: TRBD1
v_gene: TRBV19
CDR3aa: CASKFGTSGTVGPFYGYTF
CDR3nt: TGTGCCAGTAAATTCGGAACTTCCGGGACAGTTGGGCCCTTTTATGGCTACACCTTC

abundance: .
j_gene: TRBJ1-1
d_gene: TRBD1
v_gene: TRBV18
CDR3aa: CASSRGQGFLMNTEAFF
CDR3nt: TGTGCCAGCTCACGGGGACAGGGGTTTCTCATGAACACTGAAGCTTTCTTT

abundance: once
j_gene: TRBJ2-2
d_gene: .
v_gene: TRBV4-1
CDR3aa: CASSQDGAGPRGELFF
CDR3nt: TGCGCCAGCAGCCAAGACGGGGCGGGGCCAAGAGGGGAGCTGTTTTTT

abundance: .
j_gene: TRBJ2-2
d_gene: TRBD2
v_gene: TRBV11-2
CDR3aa: CASSLDRAGGRNTGELFF
CDR3nt: TGTGCCAGCAGCTTGGACCGAGCGGGGGGCCGGAACACCGGGGAGCTGTTTTTT

abundance: .
j_gene: TRBJ2-7
d_gene: .
v_gene: TRBV5-1
CDR3aa: CASSLGQTSSYEQYF
CDR3nt: TGCGCCAGCAGCTTGGGACAAACTAGCTCCTACGAGCAGTACTTC

abundance: .
j_gene: TRBJ2-5
d_gene: .
v_gene: TRBV21-1
CDR3aa: CASSKISQYF
CDR3nt: TGTGCCAGCAGCAAAATCTCCCAGTACTTC

abundance: .
j_gene: TRBJ1-5
d_gene: .
v_gene: TRBV27
CDR3aa: CASNEQGLGQPQHF
CDR3nt: TGTGCCAGCAATGAACAGGGCCTAGGGCAGCCCCAGCATTTT

abundance: .
j_gene: TRBJ2-5
d_gene: TRBD1
v_gene: TRBV5-1
CDR3aa: CASSSPNRGHETQYF
CDR3nt: TGCGCCAGCAGCTCGCCCAACAGGGGGCACGAGACCCAGTACTTC

abundance: once
j_gene: TRBJ1-1
d_gene: TRBD1
v_gene: TRBV2
CDR3aa: CASSPMPGQSFEAFF
CDR3nt: TGTGCCAGCAGTCCAATGCCGGGACAGTCGTTTGAAGCTTTCTTT

abundance: .
j_gene: TRBJ2-7
d_gene: TRBD2
v_gene: TRBV7-6
CDR3aa: CASSLPRSGGAGEQYF
CDR3nt: TGTGCCAGCAGCTTGCCGCGCAGCGGGGGGGCGGGGGAGCAGTACTTC

abundance: .
j_gene: TRBJ1-4
d_gene: .
v_gene: TRBV13
CDR3aa: CASSSRTEDEKLFF
CDR3nt: TGTGCCAGCAGCTCACGGACAGAGGACGAAAAACTGTTTTTT

abundance: .
j_gene: TRBJ1-1
d_gene: TRBD1
v_gene: TRBV12-3/TRBV12-4
CDR3aa: CASRTGVGTEAFF
CDR3nt: TGTGCCAGCAGGACAGGGGTTGGGACTGAAGCTTTCTTT

abundance: .
j_gene: TRBJ1-5
d_gene: .
v_gene: TRBV6-9
CDR3aa: CASSYIRKRRGDF
CDR3nt: TGTGCCAGCAGTTATATTAGAAAGAGGCGCGGAGATTTT

abundance: .
j_gene: TRBJ2-2
d_gene: .
v_gene: TRBV9
CDR3aa: CASSVAGQITGELFF
CDR3nt: TGTGCCAGCAGCGTAGCCGGACAGATCACCGGGGAGCTGTTTTTT

abundance: few
j_gene: TRBJ1-5
d_gene: TRBD1
v_gene: TRBV5-8
CDR3aa: CASSLGDRENQPQHF
CDR3nt: TGTGCCAGCAGCTTAGGGGACAGAGAGAATCAGCCCCAGCATTTT

abundance: .
j_gene: TRBJ1-1
d_gene: .
v_gene: TRBV11-3
CDR3aa: CASSLSRFTEAFF
CDR3nt: TGTGCCAGCAGCTTATCCAGGTTCACTGAAGCTTTCTTT

abundance: .
j_gene: TRBJ2-1
d_gene: .
v_gene: TRBV5-1
CDR3aa: CASSPRDTQLHNEQFF
CDR3nt: TGCGCCAGCAGCCCAAGGGACACCCAGCTACACAATGAGCAGTTCTTC

abundance: .
j_gene: TRBJ1-4
d_gene: .
v_gene: TRBV6-5
CDR3aa: CASSPAGPEKLFF
CDR3nt: TGTGCCAGCAGTCCCGCAGGGCCGGAAAAACTGTTTTTT

abundance: .
j_gene: TRBJ1-2
d_gene: .
v_gene: TRBV28
CDR3aa: CASSLQGIYGYTF
CDR3nt: TGTGCCAGCAGTTTGCAGGGCATATATGGCTACACCTTC

abundance: once
j_gene: TRBJ2-7
d_gene: TRBD1
v_gene: TRBV4-2
CDR3aa: CASSPDRGLTYEQYF
CDR3nt: TGTGCCAGCAGTCCGGACAGGGGTCTAACCTACGAGCAGTACTTC

abundance: few
j_gene: TRBJ1-1
d_gene: .
v_gene: TRBV6-5
CDR3aa: CASTRGAEAFF
CDR3nt: TGTGCCAGCACCCGGGGAGCTGAAGCTTTCTTT